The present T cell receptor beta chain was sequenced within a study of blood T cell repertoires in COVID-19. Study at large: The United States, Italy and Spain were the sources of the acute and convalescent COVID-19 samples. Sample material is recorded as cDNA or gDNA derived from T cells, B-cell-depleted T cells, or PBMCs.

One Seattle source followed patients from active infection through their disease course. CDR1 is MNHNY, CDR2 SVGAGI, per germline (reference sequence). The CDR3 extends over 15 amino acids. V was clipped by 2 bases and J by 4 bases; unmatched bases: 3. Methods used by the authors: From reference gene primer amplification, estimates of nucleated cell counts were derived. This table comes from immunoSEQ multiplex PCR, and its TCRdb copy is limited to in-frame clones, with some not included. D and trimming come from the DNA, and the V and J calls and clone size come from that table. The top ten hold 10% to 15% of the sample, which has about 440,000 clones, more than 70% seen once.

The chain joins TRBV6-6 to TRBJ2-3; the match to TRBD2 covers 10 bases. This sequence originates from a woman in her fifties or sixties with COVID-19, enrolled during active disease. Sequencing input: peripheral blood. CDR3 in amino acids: CASSYPGTSADTQYF. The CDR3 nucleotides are TGTGCCAGCAGTTACCCTGGGACTAGCGCAGATACGCAGTATTTT.